These 23 T cell receptor beta chains were sequenced from one sample in a study of T cells in Graves' hyperthyroidism and ophthalmopathy (dated by TCRdb to between 2018 and 2021). Library prep was done by multiplex PCR. Sequenced on an Illumina HiSeq 2000. TCR beta CDR3 regions were amplified from RNA transcripts. The first round of RT-PCR for the TCR CDR3 was performed with the HTBI primer set and the Qiagen OneStep RT-PCR kit. TCRdb reprocessing: public reads trimmed at Q25 with fastp, clones called with MiXCR, in-frame beta chains kept. Every CDR3 protein is listed once, alongside the most common genes and DNA of its rows. The sample table records roughly 700,000 distinct CDR3 sequences; 14% of these occur just once. The ten largest clones represent 9.5% to 13% of the sample. Material for sequencing was blood. The receptors here all came from a woman aged 18-29 years with Graves' hyperthyroidism.

This clonotype has a handful of counts. This may arise from a read error, as a much more abundant clone is one base away. This chain connects TRBV13 to TRBJ2-5; D not resolved. The length of the CDR3 is 14 residues. V was shortened by 5 bases and J by 5 bases, with 15 bases between the two germline ends. CDR1 is PRHDT and CDR2 is FYEKMQ in the germline V gene (reference sequence). This chain's CDR3 is CASSARTFSETQYF. In DNA form, the CDR3 reads TGTGCCAGCAGCGCCCGGACCTTCTCGGAGACCCAGTACTTC.

This clonotype has ten or more counts. V is TRBV11-2 and J is TRBJ2-5; 7 nucleotides agree with TRBD1. Germline assignment: CDR1 SGHAT and CDR2 FQNNGV. The ends lost 2 bases at V and 0 bases at J; junction bases unmatched: 3. The CDR3 covers 15 residues. This CDR3 is CASSLWDSNQETQYF. The CDR3 bases are TGTGCCAGCAGCTTATGGGACAGCAACCAAGAGACCCAGTACTTC. The variable domain in full, with the rest retrieved from reference TRBV11-2 and TRBJ2-5, is EAGVAQSPRYKIIEKRQSVAFWCNPISGHATLYWYQQILGQGPKLLIQFQNNGVVDDSQLPKDRFSAERLKGVDSTLKIQPAKLEDSAVYLCASSLWDSNQETQYFGPGTRLLVL.

This sequence joins TRBV7-9 and TRBJ2-7; TRBD1 aligns across 7 bases. This CDR3 is built from 15 residues. Germline V CDR1 and CDR2: SEHNR, FQNEAQ (reference sequence). With 3 bases clipped from V and 5 bases from J, the junction kept 10 bases outside the gene matches. The CDR3 DNA reads TGTGCCAGCAGCTTGGTCATGACAGGGAAAGACGAGCAGTACTTC. Its translation: CASSLVMTGKDEQYF.

The chain links TRBV4-3 to TRBJ2-1; 10 bases align to TRBD2. Germline CDR1 LGHNA, CDR2 YSLEER. Trimming cost V 4 bases and J 4 bases; bases outside gene matches: 7. This CDR3 region has 16 residues. The CDR3: CASSPTGTSEYNEQFF. The CDR3 bases are TGCGCCAGCAGCCCGACCGGGACTAGCGAATACAATGAGCAGTTCTTC.

This clonotype was recorded a few times. J is TRBJ1-5 and V is TRBV7-9, with 9 bases aligning to TRBD1. Per germline, CDR1 SEHNR and CDR2 FQNEAQ (reference sequence). The CDR3 runs to 18 residues. V lost 3 bases and J lost 0; bases outside the gene matches: 9. The DNA of the CDR3 is TGTGCCAGCAGCTTCGGACAGGGGTCCCTTTATAGCAATCAGCCCCAGCATTTT. It yields the protein CASSFGQGSLYSNQPQHF. Full variable domain (outside the CDR3, taken from reference TRBV7-9 and TRBJ1-5): DTGVSQNPRHKITKRGQNVTFRCDPISEHNRLYWYRQTLGQGPEFLTYFQNEAQLEKSRLLSDRFSAERPKGSFSTLEIQRTEQGDSAMYLCASSFGQGSLYSNQPQHFGDGTRLSIL.

This clonotype was recorded a few times. The chain couples TRBV19 to TRBJ2-2, with 7 bases identical to TRBD2. The V segment lost 5 bases and the J segment 4 bases; nucleotides outside the gene matches: 7. Germline V lookup: CDR1 LNHDA, CDR2 SQIVND (reference sequence). CDR3 size: 15 residues. This chain's CDR3 is CASSWWEGGTGELFF. The CDR3, as DNA: TGTGCCAGTAGTTGGTGGGAGGGCGGCACCGGGGAGCTGTTTTTT. Full variable domain (missing parts from reference TRBV19 and TRBJ2-2): DGGITQSPKYLFRKEGQNVTLSCEQNLNHDAMYWYRQDPGQGLRLIYYSQIVNDFQKGDIAEGYSVSREKKESFPLTVTSAQKNPTAFYLCASSWWEGGTGELFFGEGSRLTVL.

This chain links TRBV19 with TRBJ2-1, with D maybe TRBD1 (6 bases). V lost 4 bases and J lost 6, with 13 bases in between. The germline V gene encodes CDR1 LNHDA and CDR2 SQIVND (reference sequence). The CDR3 runs to 14 residues. The CDR3 sequence is CASSTLDRFNEQFF. The CDR3 bases are TGTGCCAGTAGTACCTTGGACAGATTCAATGAGCAGTTCTTC.

This clonotype occurred a few times. In DNA, the CDR3 is TGCGCCAGCAGCCGAATGGGGGGTAATGGTGAGCAGTTCTTC. Protein: CASSRMGGNGEQFF. The V gene is TRBV4-3, the J gene TRBJ2-1; D possibly corresponds to TRBD2 (6 bases). Trimming removed 4 bases from V and 9 bases from J, with 16 bases in between. The germline gives CDR1 LGHNA, CDR2 YSLEER. The CDR3 spans 14 residues.

The J gene is TRBJ2-5, the V gene TRBV5-4; D possibly corresponds to TRBD2 (6 bases). This CDR3 contains 15 residues. Trimming removed 2 bases at V and 5 bases at J, with 16 bases between. The germline gives CDR1 SGHNT, CDR2 YYREEE (reference sequence). CDR3 bases: TGTGCCAGCAGCTTCCCCGGAGGGCTTAGGGAGACCCAGTACTTC. Translated: CASSFPGGLRETQYF.

In regard to this clonotype: Since a much larger clone is just one base distant, this may be a read error. V usage is TRBV28 and J usage is TRBJ2-7; 13 bases fit TRBD2. Losses at the gene ends were 6 bases for V and 6 bases for J; bases not matched to a gene: 11. Germline V CDR1 and CDR2: MDHEN, SYDVKM. The CDR3 covers 16 residues. The CDR3 spells CASSPNGLAGVREQYF. CDR3 sequence (DNA): TGTGCCAGCAGCCCCAACGGACTAGCGGGAGTCCGCGAGCAGTACTTC.

In this sample, this clonotype turned up many times. The chain links TRBV6-1 to TRBJ2-7; D may match TRBD1 or TRBD2 (5 bases each). The ends were cut back, 4 bases at V and 3 bases at J, with 10 bases in the middle. Germline V gene lookup returns CDR1 MNHNS and CDR2 SASEGT. The CDR3 runs to 13 residues. The CDR3 loop is CASSGGLSYEQYF. The CDR3 nucleotides read TGTGCCAGCAGTGGGGGGTTGAGCTACGAGCAGTACTTC.

In this sample, this clonotype turned up many times. This rearrangement joins TRBV19 to TRBJ2-1, with 10 bases that match TRBD2. This CDR3 spans 13 amino acids. Germline lookup yields CDR1 LNHDA and CDR2 SQIVND (reference sequence). The V segment lost 7 bases and the J segment 9 bases; nucleotides outside the gene matches: 6. The CDR3 region is CASTGTSVPEQFF. The DNA of the CDR3 is TGTGCCAGTACCGGGACTAGCGTCCCTGAGCAGTTCTTC.

This clonotype was seen ten or more times. The genes are TRBV4-1 and TRBJ2-3; 9 bases map to TRBD1. The CDR3 is 14 residues long. V lost 5 bases, J lost 3 bases, and 3 bases stayed unmatched. Germline CDR1 MGHRA, CDR2 YSYEKL. CDR3 nucleotide sequence: TGCGCCAGCAGCTTACAGGGGGCTACAGATACGCAGTATTTT. Encoded protein: CASSLQGATDTQYF.

The chain recombines TRBV19 with TRBJ2-1, with D possibly being TRBD2 (6 bases). CDR1 LNHDA and CDR2 SQIVND come from the germline V gene (reference sequence). The CDR3 covers 16 residues. V lost 5 bases and J 1 base, leaving 15 bases between the germline ends. CDR3 in amino acids: CASSFYSGRSYNEQFF. The CDR3 nucleotides read TGTGCCAGTAGTTTCTATAGCGGACGATCCTACAATGAGCAGTTCTTC.

In this sample, this clonotype turned up many times. The chain carries TRBV4-3 and TRBJ2-7, with TRBD1 as a possible D gene (6 bases). CDR1 is LGHNA, CDR2 YSLEER, per germline. The CDR3 runs 16 residues. V was trimmed by 0 bases and J by 2 bases, leaving 14 bases between them. Here the CDR3 reads CASSQEWGLTTYEQYF. DNA for the CDR3: TGCGCCAGCAGCCAAGAGTGGGGGCTTACCACCTACGAGCAGTACTTC.

This clonotype came up a few times. This chain connects TRBV20-1 to TRBJ1-2, with D possibly being TRBD1 (5 bases). V was cut by 0 bases and J by 2 bases, with 7 bases left in between. The CDR3 loop spans 13 amino acids. Germline V lookup: CDR1 DFQATT, CDR2 SNEGSKA (reference sequence). The CDR3 region is CSARDTGNYGYTF. The CDR3, as DNA: TGCAGTGCTAGAGACACAGGAAACTATGGCTACACCTTC.

This clonotype was seen a single time. The V call is TRBV28, the J call TRBJ2-1; 12 nucleotides align to TRBD2. CDR1 is MDHEN and CDR2 is SYDVKM in the germline V gene. CDR3 length: 18 residues. With 5 bases clipped from V and 4 bases from J, the junction kept 12 bases outside the gene matches. CDR3 coding DNA: TGTGCCAGCAGTCGATCGGCTAGCGGGAGGGCCCGGTACAATGAGCAGTTCTTC. This translates into CASSRSASGRARYNEQFF.

The chain couples TRBV5-4 to TRBJ2-2; D unresolved. V was trimmed by 0 bases and J by 4 bases, leaving 7 bases between them. This CDR3 contains 14 residues. CDR1 and CDR2 from the germline V gene are SGHNT and YYREEE (reference sequence). CDR3 bases: TGTGCCAGCAGCTTGGGAGAAGGCACCGGGGAGCTGTTTTTT. Protein: CASSLGEGTGELFF.

This clonotype was detected many times. The rearrangement joins TRBV11-2 to TRBJ2-1; 8 positions match TRBD2. The CDR3 has 16 amino acids. Germline V gene lookup returns CDR1 SGHAT and CDR2 FQNNGV. V was pared by 5 bases and J by 2 bases, with 8 bases of the junction left unmatched. DNA for the CDR3: TGTGCCAGCAGCCCCCCAACTAGCGGAGCCTACAATGAGCAGTTCTTC. Translated: CASSPPTSGAYNEQFF.

This chain links TRBV10-3 with TRBJ2-2; D remains ambiguous. V gave up 0 bases and J gave up 7 bases, with 6 bases separating them. CDR1 is ENHRY and CDR2 is SYGVKD in the germline V gene. The CDR3 consists of 13 residues. DNA for the CDR3: TGTGCCATCAGTGAGTCACTCCTCGGGGAGCTGTTTTTT. Amino acid sequence: CAISESLLGELFF.

The chain has TRBV2 and TRBJ1-3; D may be TRBD1 (6 bases). The germline CDR1 and CDR2 sequences are SNHLY and FYNNEI. V lost 6 bases, J lost 2 bases, and 14 bases lay in between. The CDR3 consists of 15 residues. The CDR3 loop is CASRSTGATGNTIYF. Written as DNA, the CDR3 is TGTGCCAGCAGGTCTACGGGGGCTACTGGAAACACCATATATTTT.

This clonotype was observed many times. V and J are TRBV14 and TRBJ1-1, with D perhaps matching TRBD1 (5 bases). Germline loops: CDR1 SGHDN, CDR2 FVKESK. With 0 bases removed from V and 8 bases from J, the gap between germline ends came to 16 bases. The CDR3 runs 15 residues. CDR3 in DNA: TGTGCCAGCAGCCAAGATTATATGGGACCTGCGGAAGCTTTCTTT. It specifies CASSQDYMGPAEAFF.

This clonotype occurred many times. The chain joins TRBV7-2 to TRBJ2-1; D unresolved. The CDR3 runs to 14 residues. Germline V gene data show CDR1 as SGHTA and CDR2 as FQGNSA. Trimming cost V 3 bases and J 0 bases, with 6 bases left between them. CDR3 region: CASSFVSSYNEQFF. CDR3 sequence (DNA): TGTGCCAGCAGCTTCGTCAGCTCCTACAATGAGCAGTTCTTC.